Listed below are T cell receptor beta chains from one sample, sequenced in a study of blood T cell repertoires in COVID-19. The protocol was immunoSEQ multiplex PCR, while the TCRdb copy is restricted to in-frame clones and leaves out a portion. The sample yields fewer than 300,000 clones, more than 70% seen once. Sequenced material: peripheral blood. Receptors originate from a woman aged 40 to 50 who had recovered from COVID-19. Each CDR3 is given with its conserved first and last residue. D genes are given only for firm matches. Clone size is shown for a subset of rows, as once, few, many or a class of expanded clone.

>.|TRBV7-3|TRBJ2-1|15|TRBD1
CASSPQGDPYNEQFF
TGTGCCAGCAGCCCCCAGGGGGACCCGTACAATGAGCAGTTCTTC
>.|TRBV7-3|TRBJ2-3|17|TRBD2
CASSPRLAGPGGDTQYF
TGTGCCAGCAGCCCTAGACTAGCGGGACCAGGGGGGGATACGCAGTATTTT
>.|TRBV11-1|TRBJ2-7|13|TRBD2
CASSLAGAGEQYF
TGTGCCAGCAGCCTAGCGGGAGCGGGTGAGCAGTACTTC
>.|TRBV3-1/TRBV3-2|TRBJ2-7|15|TRBD2
CASSRRLAGGYEQYF
TGTGCCAGCAGCAGACGACTAGCGGGAGGGTACGAGCAGTACTTC
>once|TRBV7-2|TRBJ2-1|19|TRBD2
CASSPGTGGTSGTYNEQFF
TGTGCCAGCAGCCCCGGGACAGGGGGGACTAGCGGGACCTACAATGAGCAGTTCTTC
>.|TRBV28|TRBJ2-3|13|.
CASSGQTAGTQYF
TGTGCCAGCAGTGGACAGACCGCCGGTACGCAGTATTTT
>.|TRBV6-5|TRBJ1-2|14|.
CASSQTRGDYGYTF
TGTGCCAGCAGCCAGACCCGGGGGGACTATGGCTACACCTTC
>.|TRBV5-1|TRBJ2-1|16|TRBD2
CASSLGVGLAGYEQFF
TGCGCCAGCAGCTTGGGAGTGGGACTAGCGGGATATGAGCAGTTCTTC
>.|TRBV27|TRBJ2-2|15|TRBD2
CASTVRASGHGELFF
TGTGCCAGCACCGTTCGGGCTAGCGGCCACGGGGAGCTGTTTTTT
>.|TRBV28|TRBJ2-5|16|.
CASSLRDGTYQETQYF
TGTGCCAGCAGCCTGCGGGACGGGACTTACCAAGAGACCCAGTACTTC
>.|TRBV9|TRBJ2-6|19|TRBD1
CASSPRDRGWGSGANVLTF
TGTGCCAGCAGCCCACGGGACAGGGGTTGGGGCTCTGGGGCCAACGTCCTGACTTTC
>.|TRBV9|TRBJ2-5|15|.
CASSAHSERRETQYF
TGTGCCAGCAGCGCCCACTCCGAGCGGCGAGAGACCCAGTACTTC
>.|TRBV5-1|TRBJ2-3|15|TRBD1
CASSSPGQGSDTQYF
TGCGCCAGCAGCTCACCCGGACAGGGGTCAGATACGCAGTATTTT
>.|TRBV6-5|TRBJ2-3|14|TRBD1
CASTRDRVADTQYF
TGTGCCAGCACCCGGGACAGGGTAGCAGATACGCAGTATTTT
>.|TRBV9|TRBJ1-2|18|.
CASSGQVHTARRLYGYTF
TGTGCCAGCAGCGGACAGGTTCATACCGCCCGTCGTTTGTATGGCTACACCTTC
>.|TRBV9|TRBJ1-2|16|TRBD1
CASSARGQGGSYGYTF
TGTGCCAGCAGCGCCAGGGGGCAGGGGGGTAGCTATGGCTACACCTTC
>.|TRBV4-3|TRBJ1-5|17|.
CASSQGPGAGPNQPQHF
TGCGCCAGCAGCCAAGGACCTGGGGCAGGTCCAAATCAGCCCCAGCATTTT
>.|TRBV2|TRBJ1-4|15|TRBD1
CASQQKTGEGEKLFF
TGTGCCAGCCAACAAAAGACAGGGGAGGGTGAAAAACTGTTTTTT
>.|TRBV9|TRBJ2-7|15|TRBD1
CASSASGTEVYEQYF
TGTGCCAGCAGCGCCTCCGGGACAGAAGTCTACGAGCAGTACTTC
>.|TRBV30|TRBJ2-5|13|TRBD2
CARSEGGLETQYF
TGTGCCCGCTCGGAGGGAGGGCTAGAGACCCAGTACTTC
>.|TRBV6-5|TRBJ1-2|14|TRBD1
CASRPGHRGGGYTF
TGTGCCAGCAGACCCGGCCACAGGGGTGGCGGCTACACCTTC
>.|TRBV5-1|TRBJ1-1|17|.
CATQAGSPGVLNTEAFF
TGCGCCACCCAAGCTGGGAGCCCTGGGGTCCTGAACACTGAAGCTTTCTTT
>.|TRBV5-4|TRBJ2-1|15|TRBD2
CASSARLAGVVEQFF
TGTGCCAGCAGCGCACGACTAGCGGGAGTGGTTGAGCAGTTCTTC
>.|TRBV30|TRBJ1-5|15|TRBD1
CAWTVEGAAGEPQHF
TGTGCCTGGACTGTTGAGGGGGCAGCGGGGGAGCCCCAGCATTTT
>few|TRBV30|TRBJ1-1|15|TRBD1
CAWSVLRQGGTEAFF
TGTGCCTGGAGTGTACTCAGACAGGGTGGGACTGAAGCTTTCTTT
>.|TRBV7-9|TRBJ2-1|16|.
CASSPEGGVGIGEQFF
TGTGCCAGCAGCCCAGAAGGGGGAGTGGGGATCGGTGAGCAGTTCTTC
>once|TRBV19|TRBJ1-5|15|TRBD1
CASSTPDRGNQPQHF
TGTGCCAGTAGTACCCCGGACAGGGGCAATCAGCCCCAGCATTTT
>.|TRBV28|TRBJ2-4|18|TRBD1
CASSSPGTGPLAKNIQYF
TGTGCCAGCAGTTCCCCCGGGACAGGGCCCTTAGCCAAAAACATTCAGTACTTC
>.|TRBV19|TRBJ2-2|13|.
CASSMELSGELFF
TGTGCCAGTAGTATGGAGCTCTCCGGGGAGCTGTTTTTT
>.|TRBV6-1|TRBJ1-3|15|.
CASSEAQGGPNTIYF
TGTGCCAGCAGTGAAGCCCAAGGGGGACCCAACACCATATATTTT
>.|TRBV11-3|TRBJ2-2|16|.
CASSPPAAANTGELFF
TGTGCCAGCAGCCCCCCGGCGGCCGCGAACACCGGGGAGCTGTTTTTT
>.|TRBV9|TRBJ2-4|17|.
CASSGDPQAPDENIQYF
TGTGCCAGCAGCGGAGACCCACAGGCCCCGGACGAAAACATTCAGTACTTC
>once|TRBV7-9|TRBJ1-4|14|TRBD1
CASSRDRTHEKLFF
TGTGCCAGCAGCCGGGACAGGACTCATGAAAAACTGTTTTTT
>.|TRBV7-2|TRBJ2-2|16|TRBD1
CASSLLWQGAPRELFF
TGTGCCAGCAGCTTGCTTTGGCAGGGGGCGCCCCGGGAGCTGTTTTTT
>once|TRBV27|TRBJ1-2|14|TRBD1
CASTGQGGGYGYTF
TGTGCCAGCACGGGACAGGGAGGGGGCTATGGCTACACCTTC
>.|TRBV6-5|TRBJ1-1|15|TRBD1
CASSYRGQGAAEAFF
TGTGCCAGCAGTTACCGGGGACAGGGGGCAGCTGAAGCTTTCTTT
>few|TRBV28|TRBJ1-2|16|.
CASNNPNRALNYGYTF
TGTGCCAGCAACAATCCAAACAGGGCCCTTAACTATGGCTACACCTTC
>.|TRBV7-3|TRBJ2-7|14|.
CASTPGPSAYEQYF
TGTGCCAGCACCCCAGGGCCCTCGGCCTACGAGCAGTACTTC
>.|TRBV7-9|TRBJ2-5|14|TRBD2
CASSPGLAWETQYF
TGTGCCAGCAGCCCGGGACTAGCGTGGGAGACCCAGTACTTC
>.|TRBV18|TRBJ2-7|15|TRBD1
CASSPSGTGGHEQYF
TGTGCCAGCTCACCTTCCGGGACAGGGGGCCACGAGCAGTACTTC
>.|TRBV6-1|TRBJ1-6|14|TRBD1
CASSDPRDRGGLHF
TGTGCCAGCAGTGACCCCCGGGACAGGGGGGGGCTCCACTTT
>.|TRBV9|TRBJ2-5|15|.
CASSVDPQRQETQYF
TGTGCCAGCAGCGTAGATCCCCAGCGACAAGAGACCCAGTACTTC
>.|TRBV19|TRBJ2-1|16|.
CASSIQGGASYNEQFF
TGTGCCAGTAGTATCCAGGGCGGAGCTTCCTACAATGAGCAGTTCTTC
>.|TRBV5-4|TRBJ2-2|16|TRBD2
CASSLGTSGHTGELFF
TGTGCCAGCAGCTTGGGGACTAGCGGGCACACCGGGGAGCTGTTTTTT
>.|TRBV6-4|TRBJ2-2|16|TRBD2
CASSSRGGSNTGELFF
TGTGCCAGCAGTTCTCGCGGGGGGAGCAACACCGGGGAGCTGTTTTTT
>.|TRBV10-1|TRBJ1-1|13|.
CASSEAGNTEAFF
TGCGCCAGCAGTGAGGCCGGGAACACTGAAGCTTTCTTT
>.|TRBV7-2|TRBJ1-1|15|TRBD1
CASSLAGGVETEAFF
TGTGCCAGCAGCTTAGCAGGGGGCGTTGAGACTGAAGCTTTCTTT
>.|TRBV6-5|TRBJ1-1|13|TRBD1
CASRGAGGTEAFF
TGTGCCAGCAGGGGGGCAGGGGGCACTGAAGCTTTCTTT
>.|TRBV5-6|TRBJ1-1|14|.
CASSPRVWGTEAFF
TGTGCCAGCAGCCCCAGGGTGTGGGGCACTGAAGCTTTCTTT
>.|TRBV12-3/TRBV12-4|TRBJ2-7|13|.
CASTEARSREQYF
TGTGCCAGCACCGAGGCTAGAAGTCGCGAGCAGTACTTC
>.|TRBV19|TRBJ1-5|17|.
CASSTYRFGGSNQPQHF
TGTGCCAGTAGTACGTACAGGTTTGGTGGGAGCAATCAGCCCCAGCATTTT
>.|TRBV7-9|TRBJ1-2|13|.
CASSLRQAAGYTF
TGTGCCAGCAGCTTAAGACAGGCGGCAGGCTACACCTTC
>.|TRBV27|TRBJ2-7|13|.
CASSLLSGYEQYF
TGTGCCAGCAGTCTTCTTTCAGGGTACGAGCAGTACTTC
>.|TRBV7-9|TRBJ2-2|13|TRBD2
CASSRGGPGELFF
TGTGCCAGCAGCCGGGGGGGTCCCGGGGAGCTGTTTTTT
>.|TRBV7-3|TRBJ2-1|16|TRBD2
CASSLVAGSSYNEQFF
TGTGCCAGCAGCTTAGTAGCGGGGAGCTCCTACAATGAGCAGTTCTTC
>.|TRBV28|TRBJ1-3|15|TRBD1
CASSFRDRGGNTIYF
TGTGCCAGCAGTTTCCGGGACAGGGGGGGGAACACCATATATTTT
>.|TRBV3-1/TRBV3-2|TRBJ2-5|19|TRBD2
CASSQKKGTGTTLQETQYF
TGTGCCAGCAGCCAGAAAAAAGGGACCGGGACTACGCTCCAAGAGACCCAGTACTTC
>.|TRBV19|TRBJ2-1|13|.
CASSIGGTGEQFF
TGTGCCAGTAGTATAGGGGGCACGGGTGAGCAGTTCTTC
>.|TRBV2|TRBJ2-2|15|.
CASSGNRARTGELFF
TGTGCCAGCAGTGGTAACAGGGCAAGGACCGGGGAGCTGTTTTTT